The 15 T cell receptor beta chains reported below all come from one sample, sequenced in a study of Tregs in tolerant kidney transplant recipients. Repertoires were generated with immunoSEQ multiplex PCR, while TCRdb's copy carries only in-frame clones and drops some. The sample has 30,000 or so clones, and its top ten clones hold approximately 15%. The source was CD8+ T cells from blood, collected before the transplant. These TCRs come from a human donor who received a combined kidney and bone marrow transplant.

As to this clone: The DNA ends 3 residues before the CDR3 does, and the rest of the CDR3 is filled in from the germline J gene. The chain couples TRBV29-1 to TRBJ2-7, with no clear D. The V end lost 6 bases, the J end lost 6 bases, and 9 bases lay between the germline ends. Germline V gives CDR1 SQVTM, CDR2 ANQGSEA. This CDR3 has 10 residues. CDR3 DNA (partial): TGCAGCGTGTTCCTCGTCGAG. As protein: CSVFLVE. The entire CDR3 reads CSVFLVEQYF.

Comment on this clone: The CDR3 extends 3 residues past the end of the read, so its final part is completed from the germline J gene. The rearrangement links TRBV19 to TRBJ2-7; maybe TRBD2 (6 bases). Germline CDR1 and CDR2: LNHDA and SQIVND (reference sequence). V lost 6 bases, J lost 4 bases, and 22 bases lay in between. The CDR3 has 16 residues. The CDR3 bases that were read are TGTGCCAGTAGCCTACGCCGGGACCTTGGGGGGTACGAG. Amino acid sequence: CASSLRRDLGGYE. The full CDR3 is CASSLRRDLGGYEQYF.

The DNA read from the CDR3 is TGTGCCAGCAGCTTAGGCGGGACAACCACAGATACG. Amino acids: CASSLGGTTTDT. The complete CDR3 protein is CASSLGGTTTDTQYF. This rearrangement joins TRBV7-2 to TRBJ2-3; either TRBD1 or TRBD2 may fit D (6 bases each). The read ends 3 residues before the CDR3 terminus; that terminus is restored from the germline J gene. The V and J ends lost 1 base and 2 bases respectively, with 10 bases between them. The CDR3 consists of 15 residues. Germline V CDR1 and CDR2: SGHTA, FQGNSA.

Points on this clone: Read sequence stops 3 residues before the CDR3 end, and the germline J gene provides the missing end. V gene TRBV7-3 combines with J gene TRBJ2-1; the D is unclear. With 5 bases removed from V and 9 bases from J, the gap between germline ends came to 17 bases. The CDR3 runs to 14 residues. Germline V gives CDR1 SGHTA, CDR2 FQGTGA. CDR3 bases read: TGTGCCAGCAGCCCGCGGAGCGTAGGCTCTGAG. Translating gives CASSPRSVGSE. The full CDR3 protein is CASSPRSVGSEQFF.

A note on this clone: The read finishes 3 residues shy of the CDR3 end, and the germline J gene is used to complete it. V usage is TRBV29-1 and J usage is TRBJ2-2; TRBD2 matches 9 bases. This CDR3 contains 12 residues. V lost 4 bases to trimming and J lost 6 bases; unmatched junction nucleotides: 0. Germline CDR1 and CDR2: SQVTM and ANQGSEA. CDR3 region: CSVVAGAGELFF. CDR3 DNA, as far as it was read: TGCAGCGTTGTAGCGGGAGCCGGGGAG.

To note about this clone: The read is 3 residues too short to cover the CDR3 end, so that end is filled in from the germline J gene. The V call is TRBV20-1, the J call TRBJ2-2, with D possibly matching TRBD1 (6 bases). The CDR3 runs 15 residues. Germline V gene lookup returns CDR1 DFQATT and CDR2 SNEGSKA (reference sequence). V was shortened by 0 bases and J by 6 bases, with 14 bases between the two germline ends. CDR3 bases read: TGCAGTGCTAGAGATCAGCCAGGGGACGCCGGGGAG. This sequence encodes CSARDQPGDAGE. The whole CDR3 protein reads CSARDQPGDAGELFF.

CDR3 DNA, as far as it was read: TGCAGTGCTAGTGCCTCGGGCCAGGGAACCTACGAG. This encodes CSASASGQGTYE. The full CDR3 reads CSASASGQGTYEQYF. This chain links TRBV20-1 with TRBJ2-7, with D possibly TRBD1 on 5 matching bases. From the germline J gene comes the end of the CDR3, since the read stops 3 residues before it. V was trimmed by 3 bases and J by 2 bases, leaving 17 bases between them. The CDR3 is 15 amino acids. The germline V gene encodes CDR1 DFQATT and CDR2 SNEGSKA (reference sequence).

As for this clone: The read falls 3 residues short of the CDR3 end, and the missing part is taken from the germline J gene. The gene calls are TRBV27 and TRBJ2-1, with 8 bases that match TRBD2. The CDR3 covers 18 residues. Germline CDR1 MNHEY, CDR2 SMNVEV (reference sequence). V shed 0 bases and J 8 bases; nucleotides not matched to a gene: 15. Incomplete CDR3 DNA: TGTGCCAGCAGTTTATCGGGAATAGCGGGGTCTATGTTCGATGAG. It specifies CASSLSGIAGSMFDE. The whole CDR3 region reads CASSLSGIAGSMFDEQFF.

As concerns this clone: Read coverage stops 3 residues before the CDR3 terminus; the germline J gene supplies the remainder. The V and J genes are TRBV20-1 and TRBJ2-1, with 10 bases identical to TRBD2. V trimming: 3 bases; J trimming: 4 bases; junction bases outside the gene matches: 3. The CDR3 spans 14 residues. Germline V gene data show CDR1 as DFQATT and CDR2 as SNEGSKA (reference sequence). CDR3 DNA, as far as it was read: TGCAGTGCTAGGGGACTAGCGAAATACAATGAG. It translates to CSARGLAKYNE. The CDR3 reads in full as CSARGLAKYNEQFF.

For this clone: Read sequence stops 3 residues before the CDR3 end, and the germline J gene provides the missing end. This chain links TRBV19 with TRBJ2-1; TRBD2 matches at 10 bases. After removal of 6 bases from V and 2 bases from J, the junction contained 4 bases not matched to a gene. In germline, CDR1 is LNHDA, CDR2 SQIVND (reference sequence). The CDR3 spans 15 residues. CDR3: CASSPTSGTYNEQFF. The CDR3 DNA, read in part, is TGTGCCAGTAGCCCCACTAGCGGGACCTACAATGAG.

About this clone: Read coverage stops 3 residues before the CDR3 terminus; the germline J gene supplies the remainder. The chain recombines TRBV30 with TRBJ2-5; maybe TRBD1 (5 bases). This CDR3 is built from 14 residues. CDR1 GTSNPN and CDR2 SVGIG come from the germline V gene (reference sequence). V was shortened by 2 bases and J by 4 bases, with 14 bases between the two germline ends. The CDR3: CAWSPPPGPETQYF. CDR3 DNA (partial): TGTGCCTGGAGTCCCCCTCCAGGGCCAGAGACC.

CDR3 amino acids: CASSILWTSNEQFF. The sequenced CDR3 bases are TGTGCCAGTAGTATCCTCTGGACTAGCAATGAG. The chain carries TRBV19 and TRBJ2-1; TRBD2 agrees at 7 bases. The CDR3 goes on 3 residues after the read ends, and that part is filled in from the germline J gene. The CDR3 spans 14 residues. The trim removed 3 bases at V and 6 bases at J, leaving 5 bases unmatched. Germline loops: CDR1 LNHDA, CDR2 SQIVND (reference sequence). The variable domain in full, with the rest retrieved from reference TRBV19 and TRBJ2-1, is DGGITQSPKYLFRKEGQNVTLSCEQNLNHDAMYWYRQDPGQGLRLIYYSQIVNDFQKGDIAEGYSVSREKKESFPLTVTSAQKNPTAFYLCASSILWTSNEQFFGPGTRLTVL.

Points on this clone: Sequencing ends 3 residues short of the CDR3 end; the germline J gene provides the rest. The J gene is TRBJ2-1, the V gene TRBV13; no reliable D call. This CDR3 contains 18 residues. CDR1 and CDR2 from the germline V gene are PRHDT and FYEKMQ (reference sequence). V was cut by 1 base and J by 8 bases, with 24 bases left in between. CDR3 sequence reads: CASSLASTMNPIFDEQFF. CDR3 bases read: TGTGCCAGCAGCTTAGCCTCTACTATGAACCCGATCTTTGATGAG.

Notes on this clone: The read stops 3 residues short of the end of the CDR3; the missing end is completed from the germline J gene. The chain carries TRBV7-9 and TRBJ2-5; D not certain. Germline V gene data show CDR1 as SEHNR and CDR2 as FQNEAQ (reference sequence). Trimming shortened V by 5 bases and J by 0 bases, and 7 bases separated the two germline ends. The CDR3 spans 13 residues. The CDR3 reads CASSPKDQETQYF. The part of the CDR3 DNA that was read is TGTGCCAGCAGCCCTAAAGACCAAGAGACC.

On this clone: The read ends 3 residues before the CDR3 terminus; that terminus is restored from the germline J gene. This sequence joins TRBV19 and TRBJ2-1, with TRBD1 identical over 8 bases. The germline CDR1 and CDR2 sequences are LNHDA and SQIVND (reference sequence). This CDR3 comprises 14 residues. With 5 bases clipped from V and 6 bases from J, the junction kept 6 bases outside the gene matches. This chain's CDR3 is CASSPRTGPNEQFF. The sequenced part of the CDR3 DNA is TGTGCCAGTAGTCCTCGGACAGGGCCCAATGAG.